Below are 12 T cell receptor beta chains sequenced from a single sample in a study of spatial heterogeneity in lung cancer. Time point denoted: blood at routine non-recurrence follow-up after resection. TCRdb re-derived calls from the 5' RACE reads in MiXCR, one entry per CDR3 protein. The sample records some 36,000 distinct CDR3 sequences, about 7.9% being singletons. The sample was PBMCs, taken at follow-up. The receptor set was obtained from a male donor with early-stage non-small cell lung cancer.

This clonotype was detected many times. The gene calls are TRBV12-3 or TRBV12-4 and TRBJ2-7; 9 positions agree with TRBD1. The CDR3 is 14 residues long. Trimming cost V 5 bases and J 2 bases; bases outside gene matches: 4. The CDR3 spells CASSITGGAYEQYF. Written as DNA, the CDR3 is TGTGCCAGCAGTATAACAGGGGGCGCCTACGAGCAGTACTTC.

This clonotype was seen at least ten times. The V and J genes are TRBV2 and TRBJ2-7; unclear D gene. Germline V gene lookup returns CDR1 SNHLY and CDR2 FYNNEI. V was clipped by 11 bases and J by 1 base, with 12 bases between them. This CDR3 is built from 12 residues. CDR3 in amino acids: CAVQLNSYEQYF. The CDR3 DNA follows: TGTGCCGTACAGCTTAATTCCTACGAGCAGTACTTC. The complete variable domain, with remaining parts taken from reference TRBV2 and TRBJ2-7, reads EPEVTQTPSHQVTQMGQEVILRCVPISNHLYFYWYRQILGQKVEFLVSFYNNEISEKSEIFDDQFSVERPDGSNFTLKIRSTKLEDSAMYFCAVQLNSYEQYFGPGTRLTVT.

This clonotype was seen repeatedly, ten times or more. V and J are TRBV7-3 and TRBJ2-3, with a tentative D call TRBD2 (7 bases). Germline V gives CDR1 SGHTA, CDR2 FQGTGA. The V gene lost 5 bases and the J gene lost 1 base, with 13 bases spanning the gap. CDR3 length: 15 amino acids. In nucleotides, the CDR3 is TGTGCCAGCAGCGGAGGGGGGGCCCGCACAGATACGCAGTATTTT. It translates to CASSGGGARTDTQYF.

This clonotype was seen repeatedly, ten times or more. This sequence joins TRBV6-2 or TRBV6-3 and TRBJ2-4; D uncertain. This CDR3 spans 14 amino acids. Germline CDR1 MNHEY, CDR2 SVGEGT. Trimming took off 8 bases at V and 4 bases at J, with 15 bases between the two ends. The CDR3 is CASLPASEKNIQYF. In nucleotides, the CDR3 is TGTGCCAGCCTACCCGCCTCGGAGAAAAACATTCAGTACTTC.

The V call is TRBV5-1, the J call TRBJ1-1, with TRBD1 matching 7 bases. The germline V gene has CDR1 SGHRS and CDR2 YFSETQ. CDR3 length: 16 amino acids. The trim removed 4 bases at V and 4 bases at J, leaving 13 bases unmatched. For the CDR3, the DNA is TGCGCCAGCAGCCAGTACGGGACAGAAGGATCCACTGAAGCTTTCTTT. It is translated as CASSQYGTEGSTEAFF.

CDR3 residues: CASSQGGASTDTQYF. Written as DNA, the CDR3 is TGTGCCAGCAGCCAGGGGGGGGCCAGCACAGATACGCAGTATTTT. J is TRBJ2-3 and V is TRBV3-1, with D possibly matching TRBD2 (7 bases). The CDR3 contains 15 residues. Germline V gene lookup returns CDR1 LGHDT and CDR2 YNNKEL (reference sequence). V lost 3 bases and J lost 0, with 10 bases in between.

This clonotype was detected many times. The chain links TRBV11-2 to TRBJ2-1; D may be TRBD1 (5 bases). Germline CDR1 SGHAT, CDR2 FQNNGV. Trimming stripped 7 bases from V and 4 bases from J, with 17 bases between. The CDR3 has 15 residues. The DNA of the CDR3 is TGTGCCAGCATCATGGGGCCCTCCCAATACAATGAGCAGTTCTTC. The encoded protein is CASIMGPSQYNEQFF.

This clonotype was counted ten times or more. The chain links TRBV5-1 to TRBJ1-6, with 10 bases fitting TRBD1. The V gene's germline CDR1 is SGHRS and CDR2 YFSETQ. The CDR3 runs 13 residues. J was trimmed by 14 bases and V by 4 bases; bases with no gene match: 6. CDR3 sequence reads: CASSPGQGGALHF. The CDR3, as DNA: TGCGCCAGCAGCCCCGGACAGGGGGGGGCCCTCCACTTT.

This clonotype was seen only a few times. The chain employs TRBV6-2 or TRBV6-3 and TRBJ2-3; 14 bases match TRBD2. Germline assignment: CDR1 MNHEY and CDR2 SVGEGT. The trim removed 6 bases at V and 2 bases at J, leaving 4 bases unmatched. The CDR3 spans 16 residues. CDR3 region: CASRRTSGGNTDTQYF. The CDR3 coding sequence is TGTGCCAGCAGGAGGACTAGCGGGGGGAACACAGATACGCAGTATTTT.

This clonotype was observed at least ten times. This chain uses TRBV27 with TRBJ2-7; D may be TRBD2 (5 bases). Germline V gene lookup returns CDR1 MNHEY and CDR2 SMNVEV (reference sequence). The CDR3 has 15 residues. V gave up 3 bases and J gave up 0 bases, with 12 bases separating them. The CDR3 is CASSFGIPGSYEQYF. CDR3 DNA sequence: TGTGCCAGCAGTTTCGGGATCCCCGGCTCCTACGAGCAGTACTTC.

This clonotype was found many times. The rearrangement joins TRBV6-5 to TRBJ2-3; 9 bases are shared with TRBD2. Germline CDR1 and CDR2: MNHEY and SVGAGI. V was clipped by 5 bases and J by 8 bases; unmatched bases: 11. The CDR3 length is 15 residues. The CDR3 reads CASSRSLAGLGTQYF. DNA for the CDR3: TGTGCCAGCAGTCGATCCCTAGCGGGGTTAGGTACGCAGTATTTT.

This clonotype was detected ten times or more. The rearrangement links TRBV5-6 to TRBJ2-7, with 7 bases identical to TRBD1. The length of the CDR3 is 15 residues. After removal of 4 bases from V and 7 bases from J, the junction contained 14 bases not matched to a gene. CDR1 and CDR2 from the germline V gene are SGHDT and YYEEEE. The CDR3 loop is CASSLGALTGREQYF. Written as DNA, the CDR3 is TGTGCCAGCAGCCTAGGTGCCTTGACAGGGCGGGAGCAGTACTTC.